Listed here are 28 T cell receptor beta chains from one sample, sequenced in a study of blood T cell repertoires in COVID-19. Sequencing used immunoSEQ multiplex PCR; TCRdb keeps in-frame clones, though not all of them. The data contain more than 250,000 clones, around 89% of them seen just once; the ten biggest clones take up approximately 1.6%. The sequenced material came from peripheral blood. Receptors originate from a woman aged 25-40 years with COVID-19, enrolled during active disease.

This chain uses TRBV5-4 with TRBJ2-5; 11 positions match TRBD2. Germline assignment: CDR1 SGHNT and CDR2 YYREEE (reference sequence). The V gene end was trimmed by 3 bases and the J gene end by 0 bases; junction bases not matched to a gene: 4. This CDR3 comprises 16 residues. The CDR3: CASSSLSGGDQETQYF. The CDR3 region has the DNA TGTGCCAGCAGCTCCCTTAGCGGGGGGGACCAAGAGACCCAGTACTTC.

CDR3 nucleotides: TGCAGCGCTGGCGACCTAGGCGAGCAGTACGTC. This codes for CSAGDLGEQYV. This sequence joins TRBV29-1 and TRBJ2-7; D unresolved. Germline V gene sequence: CDR1 SQVTM, CDR2 ANQGSEA. The CDR3 extends over 11 amino acids. V lost 7 bases and J lost 6, with 13 bases in between.

CDR3 in amino acids: CASSLKNSGVYTEAFF. For the CDR3, the DNA is TGTGCCAGCAGTTTAAAAAATTCAGGGGTGTACACTGAAGCTTTCTTT. This chain links TRBV27 with TRBJ1-1, with a tentative D call TRBD1 (6 bases). This CDR3 has 16 amino acids. Per germline, CDR1 MNHEY and CDR2 SMNVEV (reference sequence). V was shortened by 2 bases and J by 3 bases, with 16 bases between the two germline ends.

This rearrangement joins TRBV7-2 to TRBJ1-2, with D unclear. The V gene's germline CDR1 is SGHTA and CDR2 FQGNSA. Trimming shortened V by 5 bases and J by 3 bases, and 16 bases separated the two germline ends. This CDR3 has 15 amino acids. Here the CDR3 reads CASSDAAGSDYGYTF. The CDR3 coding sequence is TGTGCCAGCAGCGATGCGGCGGGATCGGACTATGGCTACACCTTC. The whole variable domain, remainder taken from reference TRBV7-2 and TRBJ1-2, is GAGVSQSPSNKVTEKGKDVELRCDPISGHTALYWYRQSLGQGLEFLIYFQGNSAPDKSGLPSDRFSAERTGGSVSTLTIQRTQQEDSAVYLCASSDAAGSDYGYTFGSGTRLTVV.

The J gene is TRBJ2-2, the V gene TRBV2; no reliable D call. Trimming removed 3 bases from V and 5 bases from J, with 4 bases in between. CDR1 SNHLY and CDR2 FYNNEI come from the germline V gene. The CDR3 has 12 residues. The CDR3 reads CASSDRTGELFF. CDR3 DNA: TGTGCCAGCAGTGACAGGACCGGGGAGCTGTTTTTT.

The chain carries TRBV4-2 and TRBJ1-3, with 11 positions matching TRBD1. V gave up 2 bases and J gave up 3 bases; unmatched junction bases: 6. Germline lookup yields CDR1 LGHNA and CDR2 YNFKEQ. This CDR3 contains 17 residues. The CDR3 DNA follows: TGTGCCAGCAGCCAAATTAGGACAGGGGGCGATGGAAACACCATATATTTT. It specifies CASSQIRTGGDGNTIYF.

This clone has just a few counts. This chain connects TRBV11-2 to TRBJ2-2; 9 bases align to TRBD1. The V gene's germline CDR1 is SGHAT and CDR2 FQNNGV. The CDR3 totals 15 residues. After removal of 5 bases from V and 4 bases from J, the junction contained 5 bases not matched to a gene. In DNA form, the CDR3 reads TGTGCCAGCAGCCTCGACAGGGGGACCACCGGGGAGCTGTTTTTT. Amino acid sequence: CASSLDRGTTGELFF.

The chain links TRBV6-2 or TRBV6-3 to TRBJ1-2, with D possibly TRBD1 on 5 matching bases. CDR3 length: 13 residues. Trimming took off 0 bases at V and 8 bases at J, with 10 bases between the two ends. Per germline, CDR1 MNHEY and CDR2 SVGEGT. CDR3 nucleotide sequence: TGTGCCAGCAGTTACTCCAGGGAGGGCGGCTACACCTTC. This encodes CASSYSREGGYTF.

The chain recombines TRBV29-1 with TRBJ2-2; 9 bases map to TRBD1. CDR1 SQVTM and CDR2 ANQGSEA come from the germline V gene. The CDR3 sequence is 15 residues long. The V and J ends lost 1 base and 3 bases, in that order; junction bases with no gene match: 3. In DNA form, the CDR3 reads TGCAGCGTTGAAGGAGGACAGGGGTACACCGGGGAGCTGTTTTTT. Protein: CSVEGGQGYTGELFF.

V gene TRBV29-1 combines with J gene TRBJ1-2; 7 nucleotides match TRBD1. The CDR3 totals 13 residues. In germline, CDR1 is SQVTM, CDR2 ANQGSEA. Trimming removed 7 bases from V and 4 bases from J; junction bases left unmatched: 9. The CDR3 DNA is TGCAGCGCCAGTGCTGGGACAGTCTATGGCTACACCTTC. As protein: CSASAGTVYGYTF.

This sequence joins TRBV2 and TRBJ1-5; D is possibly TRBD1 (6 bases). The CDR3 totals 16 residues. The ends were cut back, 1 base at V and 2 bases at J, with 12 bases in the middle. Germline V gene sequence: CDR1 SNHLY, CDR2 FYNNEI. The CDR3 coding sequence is TGTGCCAGCAGTGAAGGTAGAGGGGGAGGCAATCAGCCCCAGCATTTT. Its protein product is CASSEGRGGGNQPQHF.

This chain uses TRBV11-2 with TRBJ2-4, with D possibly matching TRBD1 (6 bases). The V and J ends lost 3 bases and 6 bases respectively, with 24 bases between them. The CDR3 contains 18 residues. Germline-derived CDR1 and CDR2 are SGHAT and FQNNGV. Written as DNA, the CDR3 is TGTGCCAGCAGCTTGTTAGCCCGGGACATTCAGGGCGGAAACATTCAGTACTTC. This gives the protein CASSLLARDIQGGNIQYF. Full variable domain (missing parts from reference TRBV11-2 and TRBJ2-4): EAGVAQSPRYKIIEKRQSVAFWCNPISGHATLYWYQQILGQGPKLLIQFQNNGVVDDSQLPKDRFSAERLKGVDSTLKIQPAKLEDSAVYLCASSLLARDIQGGNIQYFGAGTRLSVL.

DNA of the CDR3: TGTGCCAGCTCACCACCGGGGTTCGGGGGGTTGAACACTGAAGCTTTCTTT. It is translated as CASSPPGFGGLNTEAFF. The rearrangement joins TRBV18 to TRBJ1-1; possibly TRBD1 for D (5 bases). V lost 0 bases and J lost 0, with 14 bases in between. The CDR3 has 17 residues. Germline CDR1 is KGHSH and CDR2 is LQKENI.

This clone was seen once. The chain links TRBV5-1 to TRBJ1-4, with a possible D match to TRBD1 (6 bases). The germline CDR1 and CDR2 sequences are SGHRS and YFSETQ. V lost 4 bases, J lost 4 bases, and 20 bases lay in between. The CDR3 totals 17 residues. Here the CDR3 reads CASSPEAGAGSNEKLFF. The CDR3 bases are TGCGCCAGCAGCCCGGAGGCGGGGGCTGGTAGTAATGAAAAACTGTTTTTT.

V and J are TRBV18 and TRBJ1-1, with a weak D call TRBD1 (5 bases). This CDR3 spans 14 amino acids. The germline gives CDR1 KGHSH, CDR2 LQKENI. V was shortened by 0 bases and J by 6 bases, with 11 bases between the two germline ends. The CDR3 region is CASSPPGGSAEAFF. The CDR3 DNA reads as TGTGCCAGCTCACCACCTGGGGGGAGTGCTGAAGCTTTCTTT.

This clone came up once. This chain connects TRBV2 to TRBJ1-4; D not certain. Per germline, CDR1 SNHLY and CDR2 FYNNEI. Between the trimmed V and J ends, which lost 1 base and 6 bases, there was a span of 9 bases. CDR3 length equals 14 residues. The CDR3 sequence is CASSEGGWDEKLFF. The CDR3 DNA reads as TGTGCCAGCAGTGAAGGAGGGTGGGATGAAAAACTGTTTTTT.

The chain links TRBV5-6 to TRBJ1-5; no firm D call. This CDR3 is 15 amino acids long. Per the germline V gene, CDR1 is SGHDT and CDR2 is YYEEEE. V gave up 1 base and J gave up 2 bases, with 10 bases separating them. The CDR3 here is CASSLREMGNQPQHF. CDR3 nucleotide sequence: TGTGCCAGCAGCTTGAGGGAGATGGGCAATCAGCCCCAGCATTTT.

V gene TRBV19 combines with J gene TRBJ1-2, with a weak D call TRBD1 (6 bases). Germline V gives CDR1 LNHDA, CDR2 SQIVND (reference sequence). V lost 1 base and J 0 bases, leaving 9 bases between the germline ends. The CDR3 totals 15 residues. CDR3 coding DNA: TGTGCCAGTAGTATAGGGACAGTAGCTAACTATGGCTACACCTTC. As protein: CASSIGTVANYGYTF. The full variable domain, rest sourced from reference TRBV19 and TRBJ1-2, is DGGITQSPKYLFRKEGQNVTLSCEQNLNHDAMYWYRQDPGQGLRLIYYSQIVNDFQKGDIAEGYSVSREKKESFPLTVTSAQKNPTAFYLCASSIGTVANYGYTFGSGTRLTVV.

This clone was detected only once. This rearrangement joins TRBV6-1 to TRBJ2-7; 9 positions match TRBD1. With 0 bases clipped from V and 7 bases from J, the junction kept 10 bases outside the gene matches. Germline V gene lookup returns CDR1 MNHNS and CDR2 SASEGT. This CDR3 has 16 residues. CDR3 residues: CASSEALGQGSVEQYF. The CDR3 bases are TGTGCCAGCAGTGAAGCGCTGGGACAGGGTTCAGTGGAGCAGTACTTC.

The CDR3 DNA is TGTGCCAGCAGCCACAGGGGGCAAAGTGAAAAACTGTTTTTT. Residues: CASSHRGQSEKLFF. V gene TRBV7-6 combines with J gene TRBJ1-4; the match to TRBD1 covers 9 bases. The trim removed 5 bases at V and 7 bases at J, leaving 5 bases unmatched. CDR3 size: 14 residues. Germline loops: CDR1 SGHVS, CDR2 FNYEAQ.

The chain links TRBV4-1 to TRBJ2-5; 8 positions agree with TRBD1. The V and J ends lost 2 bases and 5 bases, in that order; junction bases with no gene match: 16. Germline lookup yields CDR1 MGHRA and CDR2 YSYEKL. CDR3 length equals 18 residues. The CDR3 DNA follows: TGCGCCAGCAGCCAACTTCCCTCAGGGGGCGCGGTAGGGGAGACCCAGTACTTC. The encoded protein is CASSQLPSGGAVGETQYF.

The CDR3 loop is CASSSGQGYTF. The CDR3 DNA sequence: TGTGCCAGCAGTTCCGGACAGGGCTACACCTTC. The V gene is TRBV6-1, the J gene TRBJ1-2, with D perhaps TRBD1 (6 bases). V lost 5 bases and J 8 bases, leaving 9 bases between the germline ends. This CDR3 comprises 11 residues. The germline V gene has CDR1 MNHNS and CDR2 SASEGT.

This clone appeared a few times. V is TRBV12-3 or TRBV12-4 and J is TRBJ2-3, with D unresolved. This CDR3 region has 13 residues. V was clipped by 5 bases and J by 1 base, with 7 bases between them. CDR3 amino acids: CASSQTRTDTQYF. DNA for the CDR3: TGTGCCAGCAGTCAGACACGCACAGATACGCAGTATTTT.

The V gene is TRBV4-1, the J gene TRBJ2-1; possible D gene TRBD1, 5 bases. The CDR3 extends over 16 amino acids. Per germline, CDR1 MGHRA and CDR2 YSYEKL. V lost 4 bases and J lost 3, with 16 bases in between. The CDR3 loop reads CASSRGASAGYNEQFF. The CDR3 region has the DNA TGCGCCAGCAGCCGGGGCGCATCGGCCGGCTACAATGAGCAGTTCTTC.

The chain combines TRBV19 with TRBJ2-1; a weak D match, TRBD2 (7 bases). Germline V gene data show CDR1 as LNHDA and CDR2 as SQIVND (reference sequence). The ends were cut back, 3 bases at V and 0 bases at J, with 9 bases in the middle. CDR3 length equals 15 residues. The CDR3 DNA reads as TGTGCCAGTAGTATGGCGGGGGCCTCCTACAATGAGCAGTTCTTC. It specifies CASSMAGASYNEQFF.

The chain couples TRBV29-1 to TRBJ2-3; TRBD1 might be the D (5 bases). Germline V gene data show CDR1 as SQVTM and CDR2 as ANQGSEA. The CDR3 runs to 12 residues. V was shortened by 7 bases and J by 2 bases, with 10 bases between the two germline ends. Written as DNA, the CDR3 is TGCAGCGCCGACAGATTCACAGATACGCAGTATTTT. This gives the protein CSADRFTDTQYF.

The CDR3 loop reads CAISSGGTEAFF. DNA for the CDR3: TGTGCCATTTCCTCCGGGGGCACTGAAGCTTTCTTT. This sequence joins TRBV11-3 and TRBJ1-1; D may be TRBD1 (5 bases). This CDR3 is built from 12 residues. CDR1 is SGHNT and CDR2 is YENEEA in the germline V gene. The V end was cut by 10 bases, the J end by 4 bases, with 13 bases between.

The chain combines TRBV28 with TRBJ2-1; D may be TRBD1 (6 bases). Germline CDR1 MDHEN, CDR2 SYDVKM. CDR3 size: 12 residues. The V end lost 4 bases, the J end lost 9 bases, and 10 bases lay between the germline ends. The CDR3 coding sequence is TGTGCCAGCAGTTCAGGGGTCACTGAGCAGTTCTTC. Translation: CASSSGVTEQFF.